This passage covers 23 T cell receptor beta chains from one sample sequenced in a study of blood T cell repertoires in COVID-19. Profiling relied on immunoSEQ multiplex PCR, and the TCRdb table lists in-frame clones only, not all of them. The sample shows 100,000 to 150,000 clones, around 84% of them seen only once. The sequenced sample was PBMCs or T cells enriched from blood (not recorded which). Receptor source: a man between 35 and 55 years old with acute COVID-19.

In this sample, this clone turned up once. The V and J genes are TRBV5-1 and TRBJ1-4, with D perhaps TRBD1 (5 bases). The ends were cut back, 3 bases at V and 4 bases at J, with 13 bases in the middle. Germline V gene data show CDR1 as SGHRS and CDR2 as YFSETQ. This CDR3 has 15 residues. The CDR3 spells CASSWADGHNEKLFF. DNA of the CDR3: TGCGCCAGCAGCTGGGCGGACGGACATAATGAAAAACTGTTTTTT.

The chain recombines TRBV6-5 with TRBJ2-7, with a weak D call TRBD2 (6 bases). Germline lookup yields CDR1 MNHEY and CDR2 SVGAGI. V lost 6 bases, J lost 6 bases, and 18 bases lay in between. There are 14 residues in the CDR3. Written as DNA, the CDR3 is TGTGCCAGCAGAGATAAGGGGAGGCCTGGCGAGCAGTACTTC. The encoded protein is CASRDKGRPGEQYF.

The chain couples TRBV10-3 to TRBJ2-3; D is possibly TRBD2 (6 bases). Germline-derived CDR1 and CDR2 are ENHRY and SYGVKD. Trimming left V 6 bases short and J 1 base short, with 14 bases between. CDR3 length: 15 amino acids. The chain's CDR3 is CAIRALAEGTDTQYF. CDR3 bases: TGTGCCATCAGAGCCTTAGCGGAAGGCACAGATACGCAGTATTTT.

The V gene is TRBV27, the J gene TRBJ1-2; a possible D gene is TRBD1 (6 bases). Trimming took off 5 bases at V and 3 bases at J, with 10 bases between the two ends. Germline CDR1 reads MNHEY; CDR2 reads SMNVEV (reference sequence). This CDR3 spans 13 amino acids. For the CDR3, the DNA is TGTGCCAGCAGTCCCCAGGGGCACTATGGCTACACCTTC. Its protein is CASSPQGHYGYTF.

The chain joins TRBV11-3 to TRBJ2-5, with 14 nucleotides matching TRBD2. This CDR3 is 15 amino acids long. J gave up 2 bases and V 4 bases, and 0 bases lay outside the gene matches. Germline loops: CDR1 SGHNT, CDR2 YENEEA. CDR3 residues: CASSWTSGGQETQYF. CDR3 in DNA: TGTGCCAGCAGCTGGACTAGCGGGGGGCAAGAGACCCAGTACTTC. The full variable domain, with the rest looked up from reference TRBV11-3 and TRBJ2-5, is EAGVVQSPRYKIIEKKQPVAFWCNPISGHNTLYWYLQNLGQGPELLIRYENEEAVDDSQLPKDRFSAERLKGVDSTLKIQPAELGDSAVYLCASSWTSGGQETQYFGPGTRLLVL.

In DNA form, the CDR3 reads TGTGCCACCGCGGGGACTAGCGGAGCCTACAATGAGCAGTTCTTC. This translates into CATAGTSGAYNEQFF. This chain links TRBV24-1 with TRBJ2-1; 11 positions agree with TRBD2. J lost 2 bases, V lost 9 bases, and 5 bases had no gene match. The CDR3 consists of 15 residues. CDR1 is KGHDR and CDR2 is SFDVKD in the germline V gene.

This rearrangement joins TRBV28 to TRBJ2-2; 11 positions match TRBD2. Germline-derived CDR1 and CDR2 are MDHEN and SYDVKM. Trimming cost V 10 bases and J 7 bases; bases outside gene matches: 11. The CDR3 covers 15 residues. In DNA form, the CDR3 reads TGTGCCACCCGAACTAGCGGGAGAAGCGGCGGGGAGCTGTTTTTT. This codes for CATRTSGRSGGELFF.

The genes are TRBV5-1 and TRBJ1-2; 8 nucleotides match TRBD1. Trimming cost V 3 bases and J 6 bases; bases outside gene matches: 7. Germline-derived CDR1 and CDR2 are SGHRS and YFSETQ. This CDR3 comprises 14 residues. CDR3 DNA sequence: TGCGCCAGCAGCTCGACAGGGGCGGGAAATGGCTACACCTTC. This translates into CASSSTGAGNGYTF.

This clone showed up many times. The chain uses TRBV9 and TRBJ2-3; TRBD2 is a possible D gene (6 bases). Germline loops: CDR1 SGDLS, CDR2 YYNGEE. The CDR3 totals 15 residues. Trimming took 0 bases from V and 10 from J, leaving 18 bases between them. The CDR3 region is CASSVEGLGNEAQYF. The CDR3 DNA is TGTGCCAGCAGCGTAGAGGGACTGGGGAACGAGGCGCAGTATTTT.

The DNA of the CDR3 is TGTGCCAGCAGCCGAGTACAAGCAGGGATCTACGAGCAGTACTTC. This sequence encodes CASSRVQAGIYEQYF. V usage is TRBV14 and J usage is TRBJ2-7; a possible D gene is TRBD1 (5 bases). V dropped 4 bases and J dropped 3 bases, with 16 bases sitting between them. There are 15 residues in the CDR3. In germline, CDR1 is SGHDN, CDR2 FVKESK.

The CDR3, as DNA: TGTGCCAGCAGCGTAGTGGGTTCGGGGGAAGGCCGCGGCTACACCTTC. It encodes CASSVVGSGEGRGYTF. The chain employs TRBV9 and TRBJ1-2; TRBD1 is a possible D gene (5 bases). Trimming took 0 bases from V and 8 from J, leaving 20 bases between them. Germline CDR1 SGDLS, CDR2 YYNGEE. This CDR3 comprises 16 residues. Based on the CDR3 plus reference TRBV9 and TRBJ1-2, the full variable domain is DSGVTQTPKHLITATGQRVTLRCSPRSGDLSVYWYQQSLDQGLQFLIQYYNGEERAKGNILERFSAQQFPDLHSELNLSSLELGDSALYFCASSVVGSGEGRGYTFGSGTRLTVV.

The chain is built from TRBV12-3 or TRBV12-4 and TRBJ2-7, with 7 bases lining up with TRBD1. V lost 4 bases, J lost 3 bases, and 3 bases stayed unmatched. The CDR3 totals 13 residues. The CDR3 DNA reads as TGTGCCAGCAGTTCGGGACAGCGCTACGAGCAGTACTTC. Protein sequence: CASSSGQRYEQYF.

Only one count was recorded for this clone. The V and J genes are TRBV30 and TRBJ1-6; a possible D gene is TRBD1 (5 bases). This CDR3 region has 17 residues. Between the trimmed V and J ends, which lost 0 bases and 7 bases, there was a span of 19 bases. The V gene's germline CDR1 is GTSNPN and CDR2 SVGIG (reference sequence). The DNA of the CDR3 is TGTGCCTGGAGTGTACTGGGGGGGTCCGAGAACAATTCACCCCTCCACTTT. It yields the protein CAWSVLGGSENNSPLHF.

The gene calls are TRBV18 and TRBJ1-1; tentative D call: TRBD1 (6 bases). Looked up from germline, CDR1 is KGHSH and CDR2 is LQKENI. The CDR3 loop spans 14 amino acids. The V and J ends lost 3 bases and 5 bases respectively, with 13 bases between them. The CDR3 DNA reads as TGTGCCAGCTCACCCTGGCGGGGGCTGACTGAAGCTTTCTTT. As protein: CASSPWRGLTEAFF. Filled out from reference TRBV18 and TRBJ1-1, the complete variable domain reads NAGVMQNPRHLVRRRGQEARLRCSPMKGHSHVYWYRQLPEEGLKFMVYLQKENIIDESGMPKERFSAEFPKEGPSILRIQQVVRGDSAAYFCASSPWRGLTEAFFGQGTRLTVV.

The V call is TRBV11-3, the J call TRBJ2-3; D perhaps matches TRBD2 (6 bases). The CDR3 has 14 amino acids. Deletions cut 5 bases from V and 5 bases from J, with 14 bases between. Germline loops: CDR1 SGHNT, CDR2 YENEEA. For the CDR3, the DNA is TGTGCCAGCAGCCCCGGGACTTTGGGAGATACGCAGTATTTT. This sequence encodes CASSPGTLGDTQYF.

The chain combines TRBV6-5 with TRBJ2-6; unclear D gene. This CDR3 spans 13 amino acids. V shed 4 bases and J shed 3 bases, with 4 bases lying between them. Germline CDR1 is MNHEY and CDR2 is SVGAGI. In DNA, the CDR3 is TGTGCCAGCAGTTCCAATGGGGCCAACGTCCTGACTTTC. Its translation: CASSSNGANVLTF.

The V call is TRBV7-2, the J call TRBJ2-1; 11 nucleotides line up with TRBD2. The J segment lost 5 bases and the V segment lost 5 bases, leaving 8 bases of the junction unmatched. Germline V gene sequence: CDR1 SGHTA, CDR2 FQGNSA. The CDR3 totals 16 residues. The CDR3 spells CASSRGLAVLHNEQFF. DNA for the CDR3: TGTGCCAGCAGCCGGGGACTAGCGGTTCTCCACAATGAGCAGTTCTTC.

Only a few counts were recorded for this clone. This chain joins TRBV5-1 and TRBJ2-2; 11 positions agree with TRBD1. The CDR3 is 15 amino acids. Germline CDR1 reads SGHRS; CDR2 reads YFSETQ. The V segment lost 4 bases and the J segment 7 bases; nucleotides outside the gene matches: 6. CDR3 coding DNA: TGCGCCAGCAGCATCGGACAGGGGGCTGGCGGGGAGCTGTTTTTT. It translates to CASSIGQGAGGELFF.

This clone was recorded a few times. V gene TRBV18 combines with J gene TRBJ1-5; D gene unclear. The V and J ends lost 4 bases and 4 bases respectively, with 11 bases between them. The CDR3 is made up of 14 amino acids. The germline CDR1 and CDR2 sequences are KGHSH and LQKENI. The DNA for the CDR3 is TGTGCCAGCTCACTCCAAATGGCAAATCAGCCCCAGCATTTT. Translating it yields CASSLQMANQPQHF. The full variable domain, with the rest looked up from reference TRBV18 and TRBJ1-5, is NAGVMQNPRHLVRRRGQEARLRCSPMKGHSHVYWYRQLPEEGLKFMVYLQKENIIDESGMPKERFSAEFPKEGPSILRIQQVVRGDSAAYFCASSLQMANQPQHFGDGTRLSIL.

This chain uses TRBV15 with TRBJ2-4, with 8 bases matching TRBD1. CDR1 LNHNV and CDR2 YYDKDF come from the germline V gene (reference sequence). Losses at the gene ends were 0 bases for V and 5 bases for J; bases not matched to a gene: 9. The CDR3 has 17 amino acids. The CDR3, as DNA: TGTGCCACCAGCAGAGATCCAGTCGGGACAGGTGAAAACATTCAGTACTTC. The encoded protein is CATSRDPVGTGENIQYF.

CDR3 nucleotide sequence: TGTGCCAGCGTTGCAGAAGGGGACGAGCAGTACTTC. Encoded protein: CASVAEGDEQYF. The chain joins TRBV7-9 to TRBJ2-7; possibly TRBD1 for D (5 bases). CDR1 and CDR2 (germline): SEHNR, FQNEAQ (reference sequence). CDR3 length: 12 amino acids. The germline V and J ends were trimmed by 8 bases and 5 bases, with 13 bases remaining between them.

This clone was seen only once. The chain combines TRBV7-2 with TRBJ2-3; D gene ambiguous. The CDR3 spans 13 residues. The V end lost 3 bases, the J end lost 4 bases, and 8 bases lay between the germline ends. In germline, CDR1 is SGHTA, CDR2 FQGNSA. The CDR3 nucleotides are TGTGCCAGCAGCTTCCCAGGCCCAGATACGCAGTATTTT. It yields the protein CASSFPGPDTQYF.

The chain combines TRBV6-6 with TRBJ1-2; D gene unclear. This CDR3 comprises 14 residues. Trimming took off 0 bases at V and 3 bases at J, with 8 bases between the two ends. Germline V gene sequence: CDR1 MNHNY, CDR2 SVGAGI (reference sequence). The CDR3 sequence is CASSYSRGYYGYTF. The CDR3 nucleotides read TGTGCCAGCAGTTACTCGAGAGGGTACTATGGCTACACCTTC.